This T cell receptor (beta chain) was captured by sequencing in a study of blood T cell repertoires in COVID-19. Overall study context: Sample material is recorded as cDNA or gDNA derived from T cells, B-cell-depleted T cells, or PBMCs.

Generated by immunoSEQ multiplex PCR, the TCRdb table keeps only in-frame clones and is missing some. The data hold 200,000 to 300,000 clones, with approximately 88% observed a single time. The sample taken for sequencing was peripheral blood. The receptor was isolated from a woman younger than 45 with COVID-19, enrolled during active disease.

CDR3 sequence (DNA): TGTGCCAGCAGCGTAGCTCAGTACACAGATACGCAGTATTTT. It translates to CASSVAQYTDTQYF. The rearrangement links TRBV9 to TRBJ2-3; D ambiguous. The CDR3 is 14 amino acids. V was clipped by 0 bases and J by 2 bases, with 7 bases between them. Germline V CDR1 and CDR2: SGDLS, YYNGEE.